The T cell receptor beta chain under discussion was sequenced for a study of Ad26.COV2.S vaccination and SARS-CoV-2 variants. Whole-study context: Enrolled in COV1001, the donor was in the Ad26.COV2.S trial arm, which received the vaccine. Study results and limitations: Non-spike TCR breadth did not differ much between vaccine and placebo recipients.

This clone was seen only once. Its antigen is as yet unknown. The table came from immunoSEQ multiplex PCR; TCRdb's copy has only in-frame clones and leaves some out. The table records about 350,000 clones, less than 90% of them present only once. Treatment noted: roughly 18 received Ad26.COV2.S at low or high dose, single or two shots; a few received placebo; per-sample allocation not given. Specimen acquisition occurred on day 63 following the initial vaccine or placebo injection. It was an adult aged 18-55 years in Boston who was the donor. The CDR3 is 14 amino acids. Germline CDR1 and CDR2: LGHDT and YNNKEL (reference sequence). V was pared by 2 bases and J by 6 bases, with 10 bases between.

This sequence originates from a person aged 18 to 65 who received the Ad26.COV2.S COVID-19 vaccine or a placebo. The J gene is TRBJ2-2, the V gene TRBV3-1 (or the pseudogene TRBV3-2); tentatively, D is TRBD1 or TRBD2 (5 bases each). The sequencing here drew on peripheral blood, taken in a trial of Ad26.COV2.S vaccine versus placebo. In nucleotides, the CDR3 is TGTGCCAGCAGCCAAATGAGGGACGCCGGGGAGCTGTTTTTT. It yields the protein CASSQMRDAGELFF.